The TCR beta chain described here comes from a study of blood T cells in healthy people across ages. It was with a sample-barcoded 5' primer and a J-beta primer mix that a second PCR of about 7 to 12 cycles was run. TCRdb processed the 5' RACE reads anew with MiXCR; each CDR3 protein has one entry. The table lists around 900,000 distinct CDR3 sequences, 29% of them singletons, with 15% to 20% in the top ten. Germline V gene sequence: CDR1 LGHNA, CDR2 YNFKEQ. This CDR3 has 18 residues. Trimming left V 0 bases short and J 3 bases short, with 18 bases between. The sequencing sample was made of blood. This receptor was obtained from a woman aged 80 or older in good health. The V and J genes are TRBV4-2 and TRBJ1-5, with unresolved D. This chain's CDR3 is CASSQEVGVAALNQPQHF. In DNA form, the CDR3 reads TGTGCCAGCAGCCAAGAGGTGGGTGTGGCAGCGCTCAATCAGCCCCAGCATTTT.